In its sample, the clone carrying this T cell receptor beta chain was seen a few times. The sample is drawn from a study of cytomegalovirus exposure and HLA in healthy donors. Primers for the PCR totalled 60 Vbeta and 13 Jbeta. This table comes from immunoSEQ multiplex PCR, and its TCRdb copy is limited to in-frame clones, with some not included. The sample shows about 98,000 clones, about 81% of them seen only once. Sample: PBMCs. The TCR was taken from a man aged 40-49 years in good health and CMV-seronegative.

The CDR3 coding sequence is TGTGCCAGCAGCACCGGGACAGCCGCTTACTACGAGCAGTACTTC. This codes for CASSTGTAAYYEQYF. This chain uses TRBV2 with TRBJ2-7; 7 bases agree with TRBD1. The CDR3 is made up of 15 amino acids. Germline assignment: CDR1 SNHLY and CDR2 FYNNEI. V gave up 6 bases and J gave up 3 bases; unmatched junction bases: 11.